The 3 T cell receptor beta chains presented below share a single source sample, sequenced in a study of CD4 T cells in relation to SARS-CoV-2 and coronaviruses listed by TCRdb under 2021. No antigens are known for them. Library construction relied on the immunoSEQ multiplex PCR assay. Here the immuneACCESS table is served through TCRdb, limited to in-frame sequences with V and J called. Missing clones are a known gap in these copies; in checked studies unresolved V genes cover under half, and the rest lacks a known reason. The sample contains about 24,000 clones, about 80% of them found a single time. 9.5% to 15% of the sample is in the top ten clones. CD4+ T cells from unexposed donors were collected before the COVID-19 pandemic (2011-2018). The EasySep CD4+ T cell isolation kit was used to isolate CD4+ T cells once the cultures had run for about 10 days. The sequencing input was CD4+ T cells from PBMCs, cultured in vitro. These receptors all come from a human donor in good health.

The chain is built from TRBV28 and TRBJ1-5; TRBD1 agrees at 8 bases. The CDR3 consists of 16 residues. Unmatched junction bases numbered 10, after V lost 5 bases and J lost 4 bases. Germline assignment: CDR1 MDHEN and CDR2 SYDVKM. Here the CDR3 DNA reads TGTGCCAGCAGTCAAACCGGGACAGGCAATAATCAGCCCCAGCATTTT. This translates into CASSQTGTGNNQPQHF.

V usage is TRBV5-1 and J usage is TRBJ2-1; tentative D call: TRBD2 (5 bases). The CDR3 is 16 residues long. The germline CDR1 and CDR2 sequences are SGHRS and YFSETQ. The ends were cut back, 3 bases at V and 7 bases at J, with 20 bases in the middle. CDR3 DNA sequence: TGCGCCAGCAGCTCCCGGAATGTTCGGGAACTTAATGAGCAGTTCTTC. Protein: CASSSRNVRELNEQFF.

The J gene is TRBJ1-1, the V gene TRBV5-1, with TRBD1 matching 7 bases. The V segment lost 6 bases and the J segment 1 base; nucleotides outside the gene matches: 6. CDR3 length: 14 amino acids. The germline V gene encodes CDR1 SGHRS and CDR2 YFSETQ. CDR3 nucleotide sequence: TGCGCCAGCACCCGGGACAGTGGGAACACTGAAGCTTTCTTT. Protein product: CASTRDSGNTEAFF.